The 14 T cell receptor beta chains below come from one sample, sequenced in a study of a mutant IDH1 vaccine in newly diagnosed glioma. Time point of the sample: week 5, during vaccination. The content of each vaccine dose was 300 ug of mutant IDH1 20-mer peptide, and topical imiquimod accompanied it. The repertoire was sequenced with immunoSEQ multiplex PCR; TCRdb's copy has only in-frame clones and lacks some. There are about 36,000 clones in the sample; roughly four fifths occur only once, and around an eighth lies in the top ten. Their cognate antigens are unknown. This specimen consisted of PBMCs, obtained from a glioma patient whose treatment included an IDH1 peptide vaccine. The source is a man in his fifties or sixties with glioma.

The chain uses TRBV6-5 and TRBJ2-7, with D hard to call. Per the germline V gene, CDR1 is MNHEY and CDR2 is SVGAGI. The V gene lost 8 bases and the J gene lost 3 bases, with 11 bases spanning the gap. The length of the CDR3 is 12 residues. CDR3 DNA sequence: TGTGCCAGCCTATCGAACAGCTACGAGCAGTACTTC. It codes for CASLSNSYEQYF.

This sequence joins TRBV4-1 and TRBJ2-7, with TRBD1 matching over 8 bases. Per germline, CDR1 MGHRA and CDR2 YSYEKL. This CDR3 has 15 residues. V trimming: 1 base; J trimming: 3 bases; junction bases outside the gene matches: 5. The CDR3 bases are TGCGCCAGCAGCCAAGGGCAGGGGGCGAGCTACGAGCAGTACTTC. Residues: CASSQGQGASYEQYF.

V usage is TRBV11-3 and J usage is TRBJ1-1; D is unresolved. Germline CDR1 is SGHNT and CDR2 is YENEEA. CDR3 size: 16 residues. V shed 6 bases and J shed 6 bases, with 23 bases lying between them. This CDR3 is CASRLWRPAWTPEAFF. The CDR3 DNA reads TGTGCCAGCAGACTCTGGAGGCCCGCGTGGACTCCTGAAGCTTTCTTT.

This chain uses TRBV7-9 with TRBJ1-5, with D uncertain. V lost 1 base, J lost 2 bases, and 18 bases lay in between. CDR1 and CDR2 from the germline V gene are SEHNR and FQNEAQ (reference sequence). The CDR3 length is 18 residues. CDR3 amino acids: CASSLGYAAQRGNQPQHF. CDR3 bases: TGTGCCAGCAGCTTAGGCTATGCGGCCCAAAGGGGCAATCAGCCCCAGCATTTT. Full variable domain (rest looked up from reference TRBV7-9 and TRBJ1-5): DTGVSQNPRHKITKRGQNVTFRCDPISEHNRLYWYRQTLGQGPEFLTYFQNEAQLEKSRLLSDRFSAERPKGSFSTLEIQRTEQGDSAMYLCASSLGYAAQRGNQPQHFGDGTRLSIL.

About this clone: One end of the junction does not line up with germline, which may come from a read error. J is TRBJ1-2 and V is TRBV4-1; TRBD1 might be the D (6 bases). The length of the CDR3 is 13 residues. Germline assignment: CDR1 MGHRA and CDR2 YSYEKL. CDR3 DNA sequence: TGCGCCAGCAGCCAAGATTATCAGGGGAGGGCCGCCTTC. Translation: CASSQDYQGRAAF.

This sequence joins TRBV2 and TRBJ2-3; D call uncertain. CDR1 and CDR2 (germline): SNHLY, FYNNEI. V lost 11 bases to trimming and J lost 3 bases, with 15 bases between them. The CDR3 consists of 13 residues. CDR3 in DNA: TGTGCCGGCGACGAGTTGGGAACAGATACGCAGTATTTT. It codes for CAGDELGTDTQYF.

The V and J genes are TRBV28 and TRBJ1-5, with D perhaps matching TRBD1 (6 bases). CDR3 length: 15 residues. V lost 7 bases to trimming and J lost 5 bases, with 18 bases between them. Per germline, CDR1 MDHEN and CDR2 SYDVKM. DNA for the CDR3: TGTGCCAGCAAACGGCGGCGGACAGAATATCAGCCCCAGCATTTT. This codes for CASKRRRTEYQPQHF.

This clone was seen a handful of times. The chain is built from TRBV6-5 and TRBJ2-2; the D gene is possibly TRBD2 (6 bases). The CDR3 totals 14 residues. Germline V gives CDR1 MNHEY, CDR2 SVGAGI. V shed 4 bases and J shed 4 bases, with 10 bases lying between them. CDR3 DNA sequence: TGTGCCAGCAGTTCCGGGACTTCCACCGGGGAGCTGTTTTTT. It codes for CASSSGTSTGELFF.

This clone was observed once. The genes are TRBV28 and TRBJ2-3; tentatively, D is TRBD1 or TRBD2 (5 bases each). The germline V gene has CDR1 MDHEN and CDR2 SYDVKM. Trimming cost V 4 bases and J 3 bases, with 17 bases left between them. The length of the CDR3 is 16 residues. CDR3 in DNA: TGTGCCAGCAGTTCTCCGGGGCCTAGAGGGACAGATACGCAGTATTTT. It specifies CASSSPGPRGTDTQYF. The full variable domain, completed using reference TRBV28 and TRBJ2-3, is DVKVTQSSRYLVKRTGEKVFLECVQDMDHENMFWYRQDPGLGLRLIYFSYDVKMKEKGDIPEGYSVSREKKERFSLILESASTNQTSMYLCASSSPGPRGTDTQYFGPGTRLTVL.

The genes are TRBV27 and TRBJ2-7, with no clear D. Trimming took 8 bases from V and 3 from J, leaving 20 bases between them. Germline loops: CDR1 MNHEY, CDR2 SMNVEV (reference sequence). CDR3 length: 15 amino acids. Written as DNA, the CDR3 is TGTGCCAGCCGTGGTAGGGTGGTCGGGTTCTACGAGCAGTACTTC. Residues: CASRGRVVGFYEQYF.

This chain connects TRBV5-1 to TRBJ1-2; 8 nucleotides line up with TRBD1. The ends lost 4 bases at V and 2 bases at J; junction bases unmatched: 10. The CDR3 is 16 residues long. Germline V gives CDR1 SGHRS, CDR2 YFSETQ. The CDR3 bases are TGCGCCAGCAGCAGCTCCGGGACAGGTAGAAACTATGGCTACACCTTC. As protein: CASSSSGTGRNYGYTF. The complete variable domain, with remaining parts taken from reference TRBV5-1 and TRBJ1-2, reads KAGVTQTPRYLIKTRGQQVTLSCSPISGHRSVSWYQQTPGQGLQFLFEYFSETQRNKGNFPGRFSGRQFSNSRSEMNVSTLELGDSALYLCASSSSGTGRNYGYTFGSGTRLTVV.

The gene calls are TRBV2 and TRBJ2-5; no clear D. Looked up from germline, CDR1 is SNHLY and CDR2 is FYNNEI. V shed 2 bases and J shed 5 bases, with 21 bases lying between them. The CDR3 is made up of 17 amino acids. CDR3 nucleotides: TGTGCCAGCAGTGAATTTGTCGAGGCCACTAAGGTGGAGACCCAGTACTTC. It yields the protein CASSEFVEATKVETQYF.

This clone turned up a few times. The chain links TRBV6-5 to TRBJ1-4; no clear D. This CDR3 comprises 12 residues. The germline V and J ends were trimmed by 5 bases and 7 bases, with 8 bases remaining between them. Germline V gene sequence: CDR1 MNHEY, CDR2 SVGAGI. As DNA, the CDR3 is TGTGCCAGCAGTACGACGGGTGAAAAACTGTTTTTT. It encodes CASSTTGEKLFF.

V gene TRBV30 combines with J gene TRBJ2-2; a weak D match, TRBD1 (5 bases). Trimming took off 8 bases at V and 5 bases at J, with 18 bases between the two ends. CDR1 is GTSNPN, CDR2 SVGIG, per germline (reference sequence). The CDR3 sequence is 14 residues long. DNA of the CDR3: TGTGCCGGCTCAGGGCTAGATAGGACCGGGGAGCTGTTTTTT. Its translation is CAGSGLDRTGELFF.